The 3 T cell receptor beta chains below come from one sample, sequenced in a study of patients and donors after allogeneic stem cell transplantation. TCRdb ran MiXCR on the RT-PCR reads and lists one entry per CDR3 protein. Counted here are more than 850,000 distinct CDR3 sequences, approximately 19% occurring once; the ten biggest clones make up 5.5% to 6.5%. Input material: blood, either unsorted or a sorted T cell fraction (not recorded which). The receptors here all came from a human donor who was either an allogeneic HSCT recipient or a stem cell or donor lymphocyte infusion donor (not recorded which). It is not recorded whose cells these are; they may come from a transplant donor.

This clonotype was found a few times. The V call is TRBV5-1, the J call TRBJ2-1; TRBD2 matches at 10 bases. V gave up 4 bases and J gave up 8 bases; unmatched junction bases: 12. The CDR3 sequence is 16 residues long. The germline gives CDR1 SGHRS, CDR2 YFSETQ. The CDR3 DNA sequence: TGCGCCAGCAGCCCCCCCACTAGCGGGATAGTCGATGAGCAGTTCTTC. Protein product: CASSPPTSGIVDEQFF.

The V and J genes are TRBV20-1 and TRBJ2-1; 7 bases match TRBD2. The germline gives CDR1 DFQATT, CDR2 SNEGSKA (reference sequence). Losses at the gene ends were 1 base for V and 4 bases for J; bases not matched to a gene: 4. The CDR3 has 14 residues. The CDR3, as DNA: TGCAGTGCTAGAGGGCGGGAGCGTTACAATGAGCAGTTCTTC. Protein sequence: CSARGRERYNEQFF.

This clonotype occurred a few times. The chain joins TRBV20-1 to TRBJ2-3; D uncertain. The CDR3 runs to 12 residues. CDR1 is DFQATT, CDR2 SNEGSKA, per germline (reference sequence). V gave up 6 bases and J gave up 2 bases, with 9 bases separating them. DNA for the CDR3: TGCAGTGCCCGCGTGAACACAGATACGCAGTATTTT. Residues: CSARVNTDTQYF.